There are a few counts of the clone carrying this TCR beta chain. A multiplex PCR was run with 60 Vbeta primers and 13 Jbeta primers. The data were produced by immunoSEQ multiplex PCR, yet TCRdb's version contains in-frame clones alone and is incomplete. The repertoire holds approximately 170,000 clones, with around 80% as singletons. This sample was included in a study of cytomegalovirus exposure and HLA in healthy donors. Germline CDR1 is GTSNPN and CDR2 is SVGIG (reference sequence). The CDR3 is 16 amino acids. Trimming removed 4 bases at V and 4 bases at J, with 20 bases between. The sample was PBMCs. The chain recombines TRBV30 with TRBJ1-3, with D maybe TRBD1 (5 bases). The sequence derives from a man aged 35 to 55 in good health and CMV-seronegative. This CDR3 reads CAWKLSYGGSGNTIYF. The CDR3 DNA is TGTGCCTGGAAACTTTCCTACGGGGGGAGCGGAAACACCATATATTTT.